Listed here are 10 T cell receptor beta chains from one sample, sequenced in a study of blood T cells in healthy people across ages. The authors ran a second PCR of 7 to 11 cycles using a sample-barcoded 5' primer and a J-beta primer mix. Each CDR3 protein gets one entry after TCRdb re-called the 5' RACE reads with MiXCR. The sample yields about 1.1 million distinct CDR3 sequences, around two fifths seen once. The material sequenced was blood. These receptors all stem from a man between 18 and 29 years old in good health.

The rearrangement joins TRBV4-1 to TRBJ2-4, with a tentative D call TRBD1 (6 bases). The ends were cut back, 2 bases at V and 4 bases at J, with 15 bases in the middle. This CDR3 comprises 16 residues. Germline CDR1 and CDR2: MGHRA and YSYEKL. CDR3 residues: CASSQFTRQEKNIQYF. The CDR3 nucleotides read TGCGCCAGCAGCCAATTTACGCGACAGGAGAAAAACATTCAGTACTTC.

V usage is TRBV23-1 and J usage is TRBJ1-4, with D perhaps matching TRBD1 (5 bases). TRBV23-1 is annotated as an ORF whose role is uncertain. V was cut by 7 bases and J by 4 bases, with 25 bases left in between. The CDR3 extends over 18 amino acids. The CDR3 loop is CASNPGGSRGLGNEKLFF. The DNA for the CDR3 is TGCGCCAGCAATCCCGGCGGGTCGAGGGGCCTGGGTAATGAAAAACTGTTTTTT.

In its sample, this clonotype was seen a few times. The chain is built from TRBV7-3 and TRBJ2-1, with TRBD1 matching over 7 bases. Germline lookup yields CDR1 SGHTA and CDR2 FQGTGA. The junction had 5 bases not matched to a gene; V was cut back by 5 bases and J by 1 base. The CDR3 loop spans 15 amino acids. The CDR3 protein is CASSPQGLSYNEQFF. The DNA of the CDR3 is TGTGCCAGCAGCCCACAGGGGTTATCCTACAATGAGCAGTTCTTC. Complete variable domain (other parts from reference TRBV7-3 and TRBJ2-1): GAGVSQTPSNKVTEKGKYVELRCDPISGHTALYWYRQSLGQGPEFLIYFQGTGAADDSGLPNDRFFAVRPEGSVSTLKIQRTERGDSAVYLCASSPQGLSYNEQFFGPGTRLTVL.

This sequence joins TRBV12-3 or TRBV12-4 and TRBJ2-3; 10 nucleotides match TRBD1. With V trimmed by 3 bases and J by 3 bases, 9 bases remained unmatched. The CDR3 totals 17 residues. The CDR3 bases are TGTGCCAGCAGTTTCCACTCTGACAGGGGGCTAACAGATACGCAGTATTTT. It yields the protein CASSFHSDRGLTDTQYF.

CDR3 DNA sequence: TGTGCCAGCAGCCAAGAGGCGTTTAGCTATGGCTACACCTTC. Amino acid sequence: CASSQEAFSYGYTF. The chain recombines TRBV4-2 with TRBJ1-2; D is ambiguous. Per the germline V gene, CDR1 is LGHNA and CDR2 is YNFKEQ. Trimming cost V 0 bases and J 4 bases, with 9 bases left between them. The CDR3 is made up of 14 amino acids.

CDR3 residues: CSPSRGGSGIQETQYF. CDR3 coding DNA: TGCAGTCCGAGTCGGGGGGGGAGTGGGATACAAGAGACCCAGTACTTC. The chain uses TRBV20-1 and TRBJ2-5; 8 bases fit TRBD2. This CDR3 has 16 amino acids. Germline CDR1 DFQATT, CDR2 SNEGSKA (reference sequence). V shed 8 bases, J shed 2 bases, and the junction held 16 bases outside the gene matches.

This clonotype was seen only a few times. J is TRBJ2-1 and V is TRBV12-3 or TRBV12-4; D gene unclear. V was shortened by 3 bases and J by 5 bases, with 20 bases between the two germline ends. The CDR3 length is 17 residues. In nucleotides, the CDR3 is TGTGCCAGCAGTTTCGGTAAGGGATTCCGGCAGAACAATGAGCAGTTCTTC. This gives the protein CASSFGKGFRQNNEQFF.

The J gene is TRBJ2-5, the V gene TRBV6-6; possible D gene TRBD1, 5 bases. CDR1 is MNHNY and CDR2 is SVGAGI in the germline V gene (reference sequence). The CDR3 totals 13 residues. V shed 4 bases and J shed 2 bases, with 8 bases lying between them. CDR3 in amino acids: CASSWTPQETQYF. DNA for the CDR3: TGTGCCAGCAGTTGGACACCTCAAGAGACCCAGTACTTC.

The CDR3 bases are TGTGCCAGCATCGGGCTATCTGATGAGCAGTACTTC. Its translation: CASIGLSDEQYF. J is TRBJ2-7 and V is TRBV27; unclear D gene. This CDR3 has 12 residues. CDR1 is MNHEY, CDR2 SMNVEV, per germline (reference sequence). The germline V and J ends were trimmed by 7 bases and 7 bases, with 14 bases remaining between them.

This chain links TRBV28 with TRBJ2-1, with 9 bases aligning to TRBD2. This CDR3 comprises 21 residues. CDR1 is MDHEN, CDR2 SYDVKM, per germline. V shed 5 bases and J 6 bases; nucleotides not matched to a gene: 26. CDR3 amino acids: CASSPLIPLQGWPSGANEQFF. The CDR3 DNA is TGTGCCAGCAGTCCTCTCATACCCCTACAGGGTTGGCCTAGCGGGGCCAATGAGCAGTTCTTC.